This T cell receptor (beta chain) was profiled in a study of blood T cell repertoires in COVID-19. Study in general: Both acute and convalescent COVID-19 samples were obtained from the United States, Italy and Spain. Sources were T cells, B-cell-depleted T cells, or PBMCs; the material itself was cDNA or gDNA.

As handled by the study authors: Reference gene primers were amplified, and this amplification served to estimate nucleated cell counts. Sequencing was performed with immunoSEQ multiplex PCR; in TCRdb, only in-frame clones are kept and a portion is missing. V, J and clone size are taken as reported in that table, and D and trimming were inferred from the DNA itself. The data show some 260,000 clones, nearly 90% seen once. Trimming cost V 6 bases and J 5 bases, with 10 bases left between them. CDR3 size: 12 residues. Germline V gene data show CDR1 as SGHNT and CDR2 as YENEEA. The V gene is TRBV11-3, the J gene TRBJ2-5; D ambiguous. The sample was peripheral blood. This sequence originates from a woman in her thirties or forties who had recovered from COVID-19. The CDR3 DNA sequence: TGTGCCAGCAGAGACTTGGAGGAGACCCAGTACTTC. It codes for CASRDLEETQYF.